This TCR beta chain comes out of a study of neurological immune-mediated disorders. Study observations and caveats: Grouping of repertoires by phylogeny put those of 18 of 34 multiple sclerosis patients into a single related-CDR3 cluster, a possible signature. While HTLV-1-associated myelopathy showed the greatest TCR clonal expansion, multiple sclerosis showed the least, falling below healthy controls.

This clonotype has at least ten counts. The antigen is not known. CDR3 length: 14 residues. V was shortened by 5 bases and J by 5 bases, with 15 bases between the two germline ends. Germline V gives CDR1 SGHTA, CDR2 FQGNSA. The cDNA was synthesized by means of template-switch 5'RACE, which was carried out with 10-nucleotide random UMIs. MiXCR, run by TCRdb on the 5' RACE reads, gives a single entry per CDR3 protein. The sample carries around 70,000 distinct CDR3 sequences, 4% to 6% recorded once. The chain links TRBV7-2 to TRBJ1-2, with a weak D call TRBD1 (5 bases). This TCR came from a woman aged 25 to 45 with multiple sclerosis. Sequencing used PBMCs. CDR3 coding DNA: TGTGCCAGCAGCCTAATGATGGGGGAGTATGGCTACACCTTC. Its protein product is CASSLMMGEYGYTF.